The 5 T cell receptor beta chains in this list originate from one sample, sequenced in a study of T-cell memory formation after mild COVID-19. Each CDR3 protein gets one entry after TCRdb re-called the 5' RACE reads with MiXCR. The repertoire consists of fewer than 650,000 distinct CDR3 sequences, with roughly a sixth occurring once and the leading ten covering roughly 7.7%. Sequencing was done on a sample of PBMCs or a T cell subset sorted from them (not recorded which). These TCRs come from an adult woman who had mild COVID-19 (a few samples of this study predate the infection). Cell type and time point are not known.

This clonotype was seen only a few times. The chain has TRBV21-1 and TRBJ1-4. TRBV21-1 is annotated as a pseudogene. CDR3 length equals 12 residues. The CDR3 protein is CASSKGNDKLFF. CDR3 nucleotides: TGTGCCAGCAGCAAGGGCAACGATAAACTGTTTTTT.

The V gene is TRBV3-1, the J gene TRBJ1-3, with 7 bases that match TRBD1. The V gene's germline CDR1 is LGHDT and CDR2 YNNKEL (reference sequence). The CDR3 runs 16 residues. J was trimmed by 4 bases and V by 2 bases; bases with no gene match: 8. CDR3 in DNA: TGTGCCAGCAGCCAACCGACGACAGGGAGCGGAAACACCATATATTTT. Its protein is CASSQPTTGSGNTIYF.

Ten or more counts support this clonotype. The V gene is TRBV7-3, the J gene TRBJ2-1; the match to TRBD2 covers 16 bases. In germline, CDR1 is SGHTA, CDR2 FQGTGA. Germline trimming cut 3 bases from V and 7 bases from J; bases unmatched to any gene: 6. The CDR3 loop spans 17 amino acids. The CDR3 nucleotides read TGTGCCAGCAGCTTGGGACTAGCGGGAGGGCCGGGTAATGAGCAGTTCTTC. The encoded protein is CASSLGLAGGPGNEQFF.

This clonotype was seen a handful of times. V usage is TRBV7-6 and J usage is TRBJ2-1; D gene ambiguous. Germline V gene sequence: CDR1 SGHVS, CDR2 FNYEAQ. V lost 3 bases and J lost 5, with 11 bases in between. CDR3 length: 14 amino acids. CDR3 bases: TGTGCCAGCAGCTTGGTAAGCCCAAACAATGAGCAGTTCTTC. It codes for CASSLVSPNNEQFF.

The chain has TRBV6-2 or TRBV6-3 and TRBJ1-2; no clear D. Germline V gene data show CDR1 as MNHEY and CDR2 as SVGEGT. The CDR3 consists of 15 residues. V gave up 0 bases and J gave up 0 bases, with 8 bases separating them. CDR3 residues: CASSYSKPPNYGYTF. The CDR3 DNA reads TGTGCCAGCAGTTACTCGAAGCCACCTAACTATGGCTACACCTTC.